The 23 T cell receptor beta chains in this list originate from one sample, sequenced in a study of metastatic and nonmetastatic thyroid tumors. TCRdb reprocessed the PCR reads via MiXCR. The repertoire has about 16,000 clones, about a sixth of them found once; the top ten carry approximately 15%. There were no patients who had received any treatment before thyroid surgery. Input material: blood. Every receptor here comes from a female donor with papillary thyroid cancer or a benign thyroid nodule (not recorded which). Some clones in this sample may be carry-over from other donors' samples.

The rearrangement uses TRBV30 and TRBJ2-7; 8 bases map to TRBD2. The CDR3 is 12 residues long. V lost 8 bases to trimming and J lost 4 bases; unmatched junction nucleotides: 7. Germline lookup yields CDR1 GTSNPN and CDR2 SVGIG (reference sequence). The CDR3 sequence: CAGSAGDYEQYF. CDR3 sequence (DNA): TGTGCCGGTTCAGCGGGAGATTACGAGCAGTACTTC.

The chain combines TRBV6-1 with TRBJ2-7; TRBD1 matches 10 bases. The germline V gene encodes CDR1 MNHNS and CDR2 SASEGT. The length of the CDR3 is 16 residues. Trimming took 6 bases from V and 5 from J; bases not matched to a gene: 13. The CDR3, as DNA: TGTGCCAGCAGAATGACAGGGGGCGCAGTTGACCACGAGCAGTACTTC. It translates to CASRMTGGAVDHEQYF.

In this sample, this clone turned up many times. The CDR3 protein is CASSWEGTDTQYF. The CDR3 nucleotides are TGCGCCAGCAGTTGGGAGGGAACAGATACGCAGTATTTT. J is TRBJ2-3 and V is TRBV5-1; TRBD2 agrees at 7 bases. The junction had 3 bases not matched to a gene; V was cut back by 5 bases and J by 3 bases. The CDR3 consists of 13 residues. Per germline, CDR1 SGHRS and CDR2 YFSETQ.

This clone has just a few counts. The genes are TRBV12-3 or TRBV12-4 and TRBJ2-5; D assignment may be TRBD1 or TRBD2 (6 bases each). The V gene lost 6 bases and the J gene lost 5 bases, with 16 bases spanning the gap. This CDR3 has 14 amino acids. The CDR3 DNA follows: TGTGCCAGCAGCCCCAGGGGCCGGGGGGAGACCCAGTACTTC. Its translation is CASSPRGRGETQYF.

This clone came up a few times. The chain uses TRBV19 and TRBJ1-2, with 7 nucleotides matching TRBD1. CDR3 size: 15 residues. The ends lost 3 bases at V and 3 bases at J; junction bases unmatched: 7. Germline CDR1 is LNHDA and CDR2 is SQIVND (reference sequence). CDR3 in DNA: TGTGCCAGTAGTATCCCTGAAGACAGGGACTATGGCTACACCTTC. Translated, it gives CASSIPEDRDYGYTF.

In this sample, this clone turned up a few times. The chain couples TRBV7-2 to TRBJ2-7; 7 bases match TRBD1. There are 14 residues in the CDR3. V lost 2 bases and J lost 5; bases outside the gene matches: 6. Germline CDR1 reads SGHTA; CDR2 reads FQGNSA. The CDR3, as DNA: TGTGCCAGCAGCTTAAGCCAGGGGGTGAACGAGCAGTACTTC. Translating gives CASSLSQGVNEQYF.

This clone has just one count. The chain has TRBV4-2 and TRBJ1-1, with 9 nucleotides matching TRBD1. The CDR3 is made up of 15 amino acids. CDR1 is LGHNA, CDR2 YNFKEQ, per germline. V lost 3 bases and J lost 6; bases outside the gene matches: 8. The CDR3, as DNA: TGTGCCAGCAGCCAGGGGGGACAGGGTATACCTGAAGCTTTCTTT. Encoded protein: CASSQGGQGIPEAFF.

This clone was picked up many times. The chain uses TRBV11-1 and TRBJ2-2; 8 nucleotides agree with TRBD2. V trimming: 1 base; J trimming: 5 bases; junction bases outside the gene matches: 9. Germline V gene lookup returns CDR1 SGHAT and CDR2 FQDESV (reference sequence). The CDR3 is 17 residues long. The CDR3 region is CASSLVRSGRSTGELFF. The CDR3 nucleotides are TGTGCCAGCAGCTTAGTAAGGAGCGGGAGATCAACCGGGGAGCTGTTTTTT.

This clone was counted ten times or more. The chain recombines TRBV9 with TRBJ2-2; D gene unclear. Trimming shortened V by 8 bases and J by 0 bases, and 11 bases separated the two germline ends. This CDR3 is built from 14 residues. Germline V gives CDR1 SGDLS, CDR2 YYNGEE. CDR3 protein: CASAGQANTGELFF. DNA of the CDR3: TGTGCCAGTGCCGGGCAGGCGAACACCGGGGAGCTGTTTTTT.

The sample holds many counts of this clone. The chain uses TRBV20-1 and TRBJ1-2; D not certain. Germline V gives CDR1 DFQATT, CDR2 SNEGSKA (reference sequence). This CDR3 contains 13 residues. The V end lost 0 bases, the J end lost 7 bases, and 12 bases lay between the germline ends. CDR3 amino acids: CSARDRGAGGYTF. The CDR3 nucleotides read TGCAGTGCTAGAGATCGGGGAGCGGGTGGCTACACCTTC.

By its share, this clone is medium-sized. J is TRBJ2-3 and V is TRBV12-3 or TRBV12-4; D gene uncertain. V dropped 8 bases and J dropped 2 bases, with 11 bases sitting between them. This CDR3 comprises 13 residues. Here the CDR3 DNA reads TGTGCCAGCGGGGATTTCTCCACAGATACGCAGTATTTT. It codes for CASGDFSTDTQYF.

This clone was recorded many times. The V and J genes are TRBV20-1 and TRBJ2-7, with D tentatively TRBD1 (6 bases). V was pared by 4 bases and J by 2 bases, with 12 bases between. Germline lookup yields CDR1 DFQATT and CDR2 SNEGSKA (reference sequence). The CDR3 is 13 residues long. The CDR3 sequence is CSANYRVPYEQYF. CDR3 sequence (DNA): TGCAGTGCTAACTACAGGGTCCCCTACGAGCAGTACTTC.

This clone was observed at least ten times. The CDR3 protein is CASSPNSLNYGYTF. Written as DNA, the CDR3 is TGCGCCAGCAGCCCTAACTCCCTTAACTATGGCTACACCTTC. The gene calls are TRBV4-1 and TRBJ1-2; D gene uncertain. This CDR3 comprises 14 residues. Trimming took off 4 bases at V and 1 base at J, with 10 bases between the two ends. Looked up from germline, CDR1 is MGHRA and CDR2 is YSYEKL.

The table lists this clone with many counts. The chain combines TRBV30 with TRBJ2-5; D might be TRBD2 (6 bases). The CDR3 runs 15 residues. The germline V and J ends were trimmed by 0 bases and 5 bases, with 16 bases remaining between them. Per germline, CDR1 GTSNPN and CDR2 SVGIG (reference sequence). CDR3 nucleotides: TGTGCCTGGAGTGTTGGGCAGGTGCTAGCGGAGACCCAGTACTTC. Protein: CAWSVGQVLAETQYF. Full variable domain (missing parts from reference TRBV30 and TRBJ2-5): SQTIHQWPATLVQPVGSPLSLECTVEGTSNPNLYWYRQAAGRGLQLLFYSVGIGQISSEVPQNLSASRPQDRQFILSSKKLLLSDSGFYLCAWSVGQVLAETQYFGPGTRLLVL.

The table lists this clone with many counts. The J gene is TRBJ2-7, the V gene TRBV20-1; either TRBD1 or TRBD2 may supply D (5 bases each). This CDR3 has 13 residues. From germline, CDR1 is DFQATT and CDR2 SNEGSKA (reference sequence). With 5 bases removed from V and 2 bases from J, the gap between germline ends came to 13 bases. CDR3: CSAARDVAYEQYF. In DNA, the CDR3 is TGCAGTGCTGCCCGGGACGTAGCCTACGAGCAGTACTTC.

The chain joins TRBV6-1 to TRBJ2-1, with D perhaps TRBD2 (7 bases). Trimming left V 5 bases short and J 4 bases short, with 21 bases between. The CDR3 runs 17 residues. Germline lookup yields CDR1 MNHNS and CDR2 SASEGT. The CDR3 spells CASSKQTGGGLYNEQFF. For the CDR3, the DNA is TGTGCCAGCAGTAAACAGACAGGCGGGGGTCTTTACAATGAGCAGTTCTTC.

This clone was found many times. The V and J genes are TRBV7-2 and TRBJ1-2, with D maybe TRBD1 (6 bases). The CDR3 contains 14 residues. From germline, CDR1 is SGHTA and CDR2 FQGNSA. The germline V and J ends were trimmed by 1 base and 5 bases, with 11 bases remaining between them. DNA of the CDR3: TGTGCCAGCAGCTTAGATTCAGGGGTGTATGGCTACACCTTC. This codes for CASSLDSGVYGYTF.

V gene TRBV4-1 combines with J gene TRBJ1-2, with 7 bases fitting TRBD1. The germline V gene encodes CDR1 MGHRA and CDR2 YSYEKL. Trimming at V came to 2 bases and at J to 0 bases, leaving 9 bases not matched to a gene. The CDR3 spans 17 residues. The CDR3: CASSQTGTAASNYGYTF. CDR3 DNA sequence: TGCGCCAGCAGCCAAACCGGGACAGCAGCTTCTAACTATGGCTACACCTTC.

This clone was counted a few times. The V call is TRBV12-3 or TRBV12-4, the J call TRBJ2-7; D uncertain. The germline V and J ends were trimmed by 3 bases and 6 bases, with 12 bases remaining between them. The CDR3 is made up of 13 amino acids. The CDR3 nucleotides are TGTGCCAGCAGTTTTAGTAGAGCAGCCGAGCAGTACTTC. It translates to CASSFSRAAEQYF.

This clone was observed many times. The J gene is TRBJ2-1, the V gene TRBV13; TRBD2 matches at 7 bases. The junction had 4 bases not matched to a gene; V was cut back by 6 bases and J by 5 bases. Germline assignment: CDR1 PRHDT and CDR2 FYEKMQ (reference sequence). The CDR3 runs 13 residues. CDR3 nucleotides: TGTGCCAGCAGTTTGGGACTAAACAATGAGCAGTTCTTC. Residues: CASSLGLNNEQFF.

This rearrangement joins TRBV5-1 to TRBJ2-3; 8 nucleotides align to TRBD2. This CDR3 has 15 amino acids. Germline V gene lookup returns CDR1 SGHRS and CDR2 YFSETQ. The V segment lost 7 bases and the J segment 2 bases; nucleotides outside the gene matches: 9. In DNA, the CDR3 is TGCGCCAGCGGCCCCCGGGGGGGTTTCACAGATACGCAGTATTTT. Residues: CASGPRGGFTDTQYF.

Within the sample, this clone is medium-sized. The chain is built from TRBV12-3 or TRBV12-4 and TRBJ2-7, with 9 bases that match TRBD1. The V segment lost 6 bases and the J segment 0 bases; nucleotides outside the gene matches: 6. The CDR3 spans 15 residues. In DNA form, the CDR3 reads TGTGCCAGCAGGGGAGACAGGGGGAGCTCCTACGAGCAGTACTTC. Protein: CASRGDRGSSYEQYF.

This clone was recorded at least ten times. The chain couples TRBV20-1 to TRBJ2-3, with TRBD1 matching 8 bases. This CDR3 has 14 amino acids. Germline CDR1 and CDR2: DFQATT and SNEGSKA (reference sequence). Trimming cost V 5 bases and J 4 bases; bases outside gene matches: 8. CDR3 nucleotides: TGCAGTGCTCAGAGGACAGGGCGAGCAGATACGCAGTATTTT. This sequence encodes CSAQRTGRADTQYF.